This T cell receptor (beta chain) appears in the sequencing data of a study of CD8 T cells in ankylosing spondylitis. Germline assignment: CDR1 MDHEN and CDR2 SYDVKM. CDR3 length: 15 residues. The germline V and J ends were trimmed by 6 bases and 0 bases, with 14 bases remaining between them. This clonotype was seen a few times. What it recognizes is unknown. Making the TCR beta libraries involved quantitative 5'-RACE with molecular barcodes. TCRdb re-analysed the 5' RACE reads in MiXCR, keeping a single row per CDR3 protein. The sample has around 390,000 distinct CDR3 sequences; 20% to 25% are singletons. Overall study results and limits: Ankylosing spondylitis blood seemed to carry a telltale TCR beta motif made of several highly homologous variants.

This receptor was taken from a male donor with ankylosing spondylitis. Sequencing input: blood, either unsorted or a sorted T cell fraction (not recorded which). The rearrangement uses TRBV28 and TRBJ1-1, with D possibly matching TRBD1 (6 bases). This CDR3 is CASSLQGTMNTEAFF. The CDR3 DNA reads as TGTGCCAGCAGCCTACAGGGCACCATGAACACTGAAGCTTTCTTT.